The next 28 T cell receptor beta chains were all read from a single sample in a study of post-analysis software for immune sequencing data. Whole-study findings and limits: In patients, a few TRBV segments were more frequent than in controls, with TRBV5-6, TRBV5-1 and TRBV20-1 among them.

The TCR beta cDNA libraries contained unique molecular identifiers. TCRdb re-analysed the PCR reads in MiXCR, keeping a single row per CDR3 protein. The table has 650,000 to 850,000 distinct CDR3 sequences, around 50% seen once. These receptors are not linked to any known antigen. Input material: blood. These receptors came from a girl aged 5 to 17 with multiple sclerosis.

The genes are TRBV4-2 and TRBJ2-5; 8 bases match TRBD2. The closer fit of TRBJ2-7 to the DNA end suggests the J call may be wrong. In germline, CDR1 is LGHNA, CDR2 YNFKEQ. The CDR3 length is 17 residues. For the CDR3, the DNA is TGTGCCAGCAGCCATGCCCAAGCGGGGGCCTCCCACTACGAGCAGTACTTC. It yields the protein CASSHAQAGASHYEQYF.

This clonotype was observed a few times. This chain links TRBV7-2 with TRBJ2-7; D tentatively fits TRBD1 or TRBD2 (5 bases each). V lost 5 bases and J lost 2, with 13 bases in between. Germline loops: CDR1 SGHTA, CDR2 FQGNSA. This CDR3 is 14 amino acids long. This CDR3 reads CASSIGTETYEQYF. CDR3 nucleotide sequence: TGTGCCAGCAGCATCGGGACGGAAACCTACGAGCAGTACTTC.

For the CDR3, the DNA is TGTGCCAGCAGTCGGGACGGGATTTCCGAGCAGTACTTC. Amino acid sequence: CASSRDGISEQYF. The rearrangement joins TRBV2 to TRBJ2-5, with D perhaps matching TRBD1 or TRBD2 (5 bases each). The J call could be wrong; TRBJ2-7 is a better fit for the DNA end. The CDR3 extends over 13 amino acids. Germline V gene data show CDR1 as SNHLY and CDR2 as FYNNEI.

The genes are TRBV2 and TRBJ2-7; TRBD1 is a possible D gene (6 bases). The V gene lost 6 bases and the J gene lost 3 bases, with 15 bases spanning the gap. The CDR3 extends over 14 amino acids. From germline, CDR1 is SNHLY and CDR2 FYNNEI. CDR3 amino acids: CASSEKTGFYEQYF. CDR3 DNA: TGTGCCAGCAGCGAAAAAACAGGGTTCTACGAGCAGTACTTC. Full variable domain (missing parts from reference TRBV2 and TRBJ2-7): EPEVTQTPSHQVTQMGQEVILRCVPISNHLYFYWYRQILGQKVEFLVSFYNNEISEKSEIFDDQFSVERPDGSNFTLKIRSTKLEDSAMYFCASSEKTGFYEQYFGPGTRLTVT.

The J gene is TRBJ1-5, the V gene TRBV18, with unresolved D. Germline V gives CDR1 KGHSH, CDR2 LQKENI. CDR3 length: 15 residues. V shed 1 base and J shed 6 bases, with 13 bases lying between them. CDR3 protein: CASSPQRVATQPQHF. CDR3 coding DNA: TGTGCCAGCTCACCACAGAGGGTTGCGACTCAGCCCCAGCATTTT.

The chain uses TRBV27 and TRBJ1-2; tentative D call: TRBD1 (6 bases). From germline, CDR1 is MNHEY and CDR2 SMNVEV (reference sequence). The V and J ends lost 5 bases and 5 bases respectively, with 18 bases between them. The CDR3 is 15 amino acids. CDR3 in DNA: TGTGCCAGCAGTGCCCAATCCCAGGGGTTGTATGGCTACACCTTC. This codes for CASSAQSQGLYGYTF.

CDR3 DNA sequence: TGCGCCAGCGCCTTAGGGGGGGCCAACACCGGGGAGCTGTTTTTT. This gives the protein CASALGGANTGELFF. J is TRBJ2-2 and V is TRBV5-1; a weak D match, TRBD2 (7 bases). This CDR3 comprises 15 residues. The germline V gene encodes CDR1 SGHRS and CDR2 YFSETQ. The ends were cut back, 7 bases at V and 2 bases at J, with 15 bases in the middle.

The genes are TRBV29-1 and TRBJ2-2; TRBD1 or TRBD2 may be the D gene (6 bases each). The V gene lost 5 bases and the J gene lost 2 bases, with 12 bases spanning the gap. Germline V gene sequence: CDR1 SQVTM, CDR2 ANQGSEA. The CDR3 is 14 amino acids. The CDR3 sequence is CSVWGAVNTGELFF. CDR3 bases: TGCAGCGTTTGGGGGGCGGTCAACACCGGGGAGCTGTTTTTT.

This clonotype was observed a few times. V gene TRBV7-9 combines with J gene TRBJ2-1; D gene ambiguous. V was pared by 5 bases and J by 5 bases, with 16 bases between. CDR1 and CDR2 (germline): SEHNR, FQNEAQ (reference sequence). The CDR3 runs to 15 residues. The CDR3 coding sequence is TGTGCCAGCAGCCACATCCACTGGGCTGACAATGAGCAGTTCTTC. Amino acids: CASSHIHWADNEQFF.

The chain is built from TRBV6-5 and TRBJ1-5; D gene ambiguous. Trimming shortened V by 2 bases and J by 2 bases, and 13 bases separated the two germline ends. The length of the CDR3 is 16 residues. Germline CDR1 reads MNHEY; CDR2 reads SVGAGI. The CDR3 region is CASSYLADLGNQPQHF. DNA for the CDR3: TGTGCCAGCAGTTACCTCGCAGACCTCGGCAATCAGCCCCAGCATTTT.

This clonotype showed up just a few times. The chain uses TRBV5-6 and TRBJ2-7; D is possibly TRBD2 (7 bases). The ends were cut back, 0 bases at V and 2 bases at J, with 15 bases in the middle. Germline V gene data show CDR1 as SGHDT and CDR2 as YYEEEE. The CDR3 totals 16 residues. The CDR3 protein is CASSLVGGGEAYEQYF. CDR3 DNA: TGTGCCAGCAGCTTGGTCGGCGGGGGCGAAGCCTACGAGCAGTACTTC.

The rearrangement joins TRBV7-2 to TRBJ2-7; D unresolved. The CDR3 covers 14 residues. CDR1 and CDR2 from the germline V gene are SGHTA and FQGNSA. With 3 bases removed from V and 4 bases from J, the gap between germline ends came to 13 bases. CDR3 in DNA: TGTGCCAGCAGCTTTGGCCCTCGAGTATACGAGCAGTACTTC. Translated: CASSFGPRVYEQYF. Full variable domain (remainder filled in from reference TRBV7-2 and TRBJ2-7): GAGVSQSPSNKVTEKGKDVELRCDPISGHTALYWYRQSLGQGLEFLIYFQGNSAPDKSGLPSDRFSAERTGGSVSTLTIQRTQQEDSAVYLCASSFGPRVYEQYFGPGTRLTVT.

This clonotype was recorded a few times. The J gene is TRBJ2-7, the V gene TRBV29-1, with D tentatively TRBD1 (6 bases). V was clipped by 0 bases and J by 4 bases, with 13 bases between them. The CDR3 length is 14 residues. The germline V gene encodes CDR1 SQVTM and CDR2 ANQGSEA. The CDR3 sequence is CSVEDPEGVYEQYF. The CDR3 DNA reads as TGCAGCGTTGAAGATCCCGAGGGGGTTTACGAGCAGTACTTC.

This clonotype was counted a few times. The chain carries TRBV29-1 and TRBJ2-5; 10 positions match TRBD2. The CDR3 has 18 residues. Germline-derived CDR1 and CDR2 are SQVTM and ANQGSEA. Unmatched junction bases numbered 19, after V lost 4 bases and J lost 5 bases. The DNA for the CDR3 is TGCAGCGTTGGGCTCCCGGGACTAGCGTCCTTAGGGGTGGAGACCCAGTACTTC. Protein: CSVGLPGLASLGVETQYF.

In its sample, this clonotype was seen a few times. The chain uses TRBV10-2 and TRBJ2-1; 13 nucleotides match TRBD2. Germline values: CDR1 WSHSY, CDR2 SAAADI. The ends lost 3 bases at V and 9 bases at J; junction bases unmatched: 5. This CDR3 is 15 amino acids long. The CDR3 nucleotides read TGCGCCAGCAGTGATTGGGGACTAGCGGGAACTGAGCAGTTCTTC. Its translation is CASSDWGLAGTEQFF.

DNA of the CDR3: TGTGCCAGCACCCCTAGGACCCTAGCGGTTGCCGATACGCAGTATTTT. Translating gives CASTPRTLAVADTQYF. This sequence joins TRBV6-2 or TRBV6-3 and TRBJ2-3, with 7 positions matching TRBD2. J lost 6 bases, V lost 7 bases, and 16 bases had no gene match. The CDR3 runs 16 residues. Germline CDR1 MNHEY, CDR2 SVGEGT.

The V gene is TRBV12-3 or TRBV12-4, the J gene TRBJ2-7, with TRBD1 identical over 9 bases. CDR3 length equals 15 residues. J was trimmed by 3 bases and V by 5 bases; bases with no gene match: 8. CDR3: CASSPQGAVVYEQYF. CDR3 DNA: TGTGCCAGCAGTCCACAGGGGGCGGTCGTCTACGAGCAGTACTTC.

The V and J genes are TRBV7-9 and TRBJ2-3, with D perhaps given as TRBD1 or TRBD2 (7 bases each). The CDR3 runs 15 residues. Trimming cost V 4 bases and J 0 bases, with 11 bases left between them. The V gene's germline CDR1 is SEHNR and CDR2 FQNEAQ (reference sequence). The CDR3 nucleotides read TGTGCCAGCAGCTCCCAGGGGGGGAGCACAGATACGCAGTATTTT. Translation gives CASSSQGGSTDTQYF.

The rearrangement links TRBV5-1 to TRBJ2-5; 11 bases line up with TRBD1. V lost 4 bases to trimming and J lost 7 bases; unmatched junction nucleotides: 9. The CDR3 runs 15 residues. Germline assignment: CDR1 SGHRS and CDR2 YFSETQ. The DNA of the CDR3 is TGCGCCAGCAGCACAAGGACAGGGGGCCCAGGGACCCAGTACTTC. Protein product: CASSTRTGGPGTQYF.

With respect to this clonotype: The junction departs from germline at one end; a sequencing error may be responsible. V gene TRBV6-5 combines with J gene TRBJ2-7; D is uncertain. CDR3 length: 15 amino acids. Germline values: CDR1 MNHEY, CDR2 SVGAGI. This chain's CDR3 is CTSSYRGVESYEQYF. The CDR3, as DNA: TGTACCAGCAGTTACCGAGGCGTCGAGTCCTACGAGCAGTACTTC.

The chain combines TRBV5-1 with TRBJ2-1; no firm D call. The CDR3 consists of 16 residues. Germline V gene lookup returns CDR1 SGHRS and CDR2 YFSETQ. Trimming left V 0 bases short and J 0 bases short, with 10 bases between. The CDR3 nucleotides read TGCGCCAGCAGCTTGGTCCCGCGGAGCTCCTACAATGAGCAGTTCTTC. Protein: CASSLVPRSSYNEQFF.

The V gene is TRBV5-1, the J gene TRBJ2-7, with D possibly being TRBD1 (5 bases). The CDR3 spans 17 residues. CDR1 SGHRS and CDR2 YFSETQ come from the germline V gene. Between the trimmed V and J ends, which lost 0 bases and 6 bases, there was a span of 22 bases. DNA of the CDR3: TGCGCCAGCAGCTTGGGGGGCTTGGAGCCACTCCGAATCGAGCAGTACTTC. Translating it yields CASSLGGLEPLRIEQYF.

The V gene is TRBV20-1, the J gene TRBJ2-5; D possibly corresponds to TRBD1 (6 bases). Germline CDR1 is DFQATT and CDR2 is SNEGSKA (reference sequence). The CDR3 extends over 14 amino acids. Trimming removed 3 bases from V and 1 base from J, with 12 bases in between. The CDR3 loop is CSASPGHLQETQYF. CDR3 sequence (DNA): TGCAGTGCTAGCCCGGGACACCTCCAAGAGACCCAGTACTTC.

This clonotype was counted a single time. The final CDR3 position lacks the conserved phenylalanine or tryptophan, pointing to a likely read error. The chain carries TRBV4-1 and TRBJ1-5, with 7 bases aligning to TRBD1. The CDR3 contains 15 residues. Germline V gives CDR1 MGHRA, CDR2 YSYEKL. The ends lost 0 bases at V and 1 base at J; junction bases unmatched: 0. The DNA for the CDR3 is TGCGCCAGCAGCCAAGAGGGACAGAGCAATCAGCCCCAGCATGTT. It specifies CASSQEGQSNQPQHV.

The genes are TRBV5-6 and TRBJ2-3; a possible D gene is TRBD2 (5 bases). Trimming left V 2 bases short and J 3 bases short, with 16 bases between. Germline loops: CDR1 SGHDT, CDR2 YYEEEE. The CDR3 consists of 16 residues. CDR3 protein: CASSFGLKRMTDTQYF. In DNA form, the CDR3 reads TGTGCCAGCAGCTTTGGGTTGAAGCGGATGACAGATACGCAGTATTTT.

The V gene is TRBV20-1, the J gene TRBJ2-7, with TRBD2 matching over 8 bases. The CDR3 is 16 amino acids. Germline V gene data show CDR1 as DFQATT and CDR2 as SNEGSKA (reference sequence). Trimming removed 0 bases from V and 4 bases from J; junction bases left unmatched: 11. CDR3 in amino acids: CSARELAVREEYEQYF. CDR3 nucleotides: TGCAGTGCTAGAGAACTAGCGGTGCGGGAGGAATACGAGCAGTACTTC.

Worth noting for this clonotype: One base away lies a much larger clone, so this may be a sequencing read error. The J gene is TRBJ2-7, the V gene TRBV7-9; the D is unclear. V gave up 5 bases and J gave up 3 bases, with 5 bases separating them. Germline loops: CDR1 SEHNR, CDR2 FQNEAQ (reference sequence). CDR3 size: 11 residues. Here the CDR3 DNA reads TGTGCCAGCAGCGCGATCTACGAGCAGTACTTC. Amino acid sequence: CASSAIYEQYF.

Only a few counts were recorded for this clonotype. This chain uses TRBV6-7 with TRBJ2-4; TRBD2 aligns across 12 bases. With the DNA end fitting TRBJ2-7 better, the J assignment may be wrong. TRBV6-7 is placed among ORFs of uncertain function. The CDR3 covers 15 residues. The CDR3 nucleotides are TGTGCCAGCGGTCGACTAGCGGGAGTGTCCTACGAGCAGTACTTC. Amino acids: CASGRLAGVSYEQYF.